This T cell receptor (beta chain) appears in the sequencing data of a study of blood T cell repertoires in COVID-19 (dated by TCRdb to 2018 to 2020). With regard to the full study: The collaborator samples originated in the United States, Italy and Spain and spanned the acute and convalescent phases of COVID-19. Sample metadata almost always included a de-identified subject ID, COVID-19 status, age in years and sex. Where available, HLA class I and class II types were obtained from metadata supplied by the sample provider rather than from assay-based typing. The samples were drawn from two sources: the first 160 participants of the ongoing ImmuneRACE study, and 950 to 1,500 subjects contributed by 6 global collaborators. The material from the prospective study consisted of cDNA or gDNA derived from T cells, B-cell-depleted T cells, or PBMCs. The repertoires were released in a freely available public database meant as a resource for research on the immune response to SARS-CoV-2. Subjects who had been exposed to COVID-19, were actively infected with it, or had recovered from it provided the deeply sampled blood TCRbeta repertoires that made up the dataset. Paper-wide results and their limitations: The amount of clinical and demographic metadata varied by source and participant and was provided uncurated.

From cysteine to phenylalanine, the CDR3 is 11 amino acids long. CDR3 DNA is the only sequence kept; it has 33 bases, read in frame from the first base. The germline V gene encodes CDR1 SGHAT and CDR2 FQNNGV. V is cut by 5 bases and J by 6 bases, and the space between the germline ends is 6 bases. TCRbeta CDR3 regions were amplified from genomic DNA by means of the immunoSEQ Assay, a bias-controlled multiplex PCR. The authors' pipeline ran thus. Within the assay, amplification of reference gene primers was used to estimate how many nucleated cells each sample contained. Sequence reads were collapsed and filtered to measure the absolute abundance of every unique TCRbeta CDR3 rearrangement. For each sample, productive Simpson clonality was calculated as the square root of Simpson's diversity index over productive rearrangements. TCRdb re-hosts the immuneACCESS table, in-frame sequences only. Its copies lack some clones; in the studies checked, an unresolved V gene accounts for under half of them, and the cause for the rest is not known. V, J and clone size reflect that table, while D and trimming were determined from the DNA. In this sample the table shows approximately 65,000 clones, roughly 70% of which occur a single time. Of the sample, over 50% is held by the ten largest clones.

Participants in the prospective study were enrolled through a virtual design, were aged roughly 18 to 90 years, and lived in about two dozen United States geographic areas. In the prospective study, cohorts were assigned on the basis of participant-reported clinical history obtained from a screening survey and a study questionnaire. Exposed participants were defined as having been in contact with someone with a PCR-confirmed or clinician-diagnosed COVID-19 case within 2 weeks of study entry. Each participant in the prospective study had whole blood, serum and a nasopharyngeal or oropharyngeal swab collected by mobile phlebotomists. Prospective study participants could optionally give additional blood draws and questionnaires over a roughly 2-month period. Before DNA extraction, blood samples from the prospective study were shipped at room temperature or frozen. As to this clone: It lacks a known antigen. The input lacks base qualities; no much larger clone sits a single base away.

Material: PBMCs or T cells enriched from blood (not recorded which). The V gene is TRBV11-2 and the J gene is TRBJ2-3, with no reliable assignment of the D segment. This clonotype was obtained from an older woman who had been exposed to COVID-19. The DNA reads TGTGCCAGCAGCCAGTCGGATACGCAGTATTTT. It translates to CASSQSDTQYF.